This is a list of T cell receptor beta chains from one sample in a study of T cells in Graves' hyperthyroidism and ophthalmopathy. In TCRdb, the multiplex PCR reads were re-called with MiXCR into one record per CDR3 protein. The sample includes some 720,000 distinct CDR3 sequences, about 17% of them seen just once. The specimen was blood. The receptors were gathered from a man aged 18 to 29 with Graves' hyperthyroidism. The conserved cysteine and the conserved F or W are not part of the CDR3 here. Only some rows state a clone size, as once, few, many or a class for expanded clones.

many,TRBV7-2,TRBJ2-1,ASSSHRGTNEQF
few,TRBV20-1,TRBJ2-3,SASGLAAGGGTDTQY
many,TRBV12-3/TRBV12-4,TRBJ1-1,ASSLGMSYMNTEAF
-,TRBV30,TRBJ2-7,AWRQRGGRYEQY
many,TRBV29-1,TRBJ2-3,SVRGSRDTQY
-,TRBV2,TRBJ2-1,ASRKSLAGGLNEQF
-,TRBV28,TRBJ2-1,ASAWGAGSNEQF
many,TRBV7-8,TRBJ2-5,ASSSPTPEETQY
-,TRBV30,TRBJ1-3,AHSRGGSGNTIY
few,TRBV7-9,TRBJ2-2,ASSLARFQGASTGELF
-,TRBV4-1,TRBJ2-7,ASRIGAGPYEQY
many,TRBV7-9,TRBJ2-3,ASSLPPTDTQY
-,TRBV28,TRBJ2-5,ASSLRPGRETQY
-,TRBV4-1,TRBJ2-1,ASSQAPSGIDDEQF
-,TRBV9,TRBJ2-1,ASSADSFSYNEQF
few,TRBV5-1,TRBJ2-1,ASSWGSSGTYNEQF
-,TRBV3-1,TRBJ2-1,ASSQMGPFPTNEQF
-,TRBV6-2/TRBV6-3,TRBJ2-7,ASRNYYEQY
many,TRBV5-1,TRBJ2-3,ASSGDRRTDTQY
-,TRBV28,TRBJ2-7,ASSRPGGSGEQY
many,TRBV6-1,TRBJ2-6,ASSRTDEFSGANVLT
-,TRBV11-1,TRBJ1-5,ASSLGRGLGPQH
many,TRBV7-8,TRBJ2-1,ASSLSRVRNRKAYNEQF
few,TRBV20-1,TRBJ2-3,SASKASGSKGTQY
-,TRBV20-1,TRBJ1-4,SARRTGKEKLF
many,TRBV5-1,TRBJ1-1,ASSLRRMNTEAF
many,TRBV27,TRBJ2-7,ASSQSGTSGNEQY
few,TRBV29-1,TRBJ2-7,SVEDQHRGYEQY
-,TRBV28,TRBJ1-3,SSLLETIY
-,TRBV4-2,TRBJ2-2,ASSRGVSNTGELF
-,TRBV18,TRBJ1-1,ASSPRGRNTEAF
-,TRBV7-2,TRBJ2-7,ASSRGLGHIYEQY
-,TRBV27,TRBJ1-4,ASSPRRVINEKLF
-,TRBV27,TRBJ2-1,ASSPRRGPYNEQF
many,TRBV12-3/TRBV12-4,TRBJ2-7,ASSPRRTYEQY
many,TRBV4-1,TRBJ2-7,ASSQALGPEQY
many,TRBV5-1,TRBJ1-5,ASSPRSGQGLKPQH
many,TRBV6-1,TRBJ2-7,ASSFNLPGQGRNEQY
few,TRBV12-3/TRBV12-4,TRBJ2-7,ASSLGASRSYEQY
many,TRBV12-3/TRBV12-4,TRBJ2-1,ASNPGSISHEQF
-,TRBV20-1,TRBJ1-2,SANGGNYGYT
few,TRBV5-6,TRBJ2-4,ASSTRLAAKNIQY
many,TRBV2,TRBJ2-5,ASKGAQQTQY
few,TRBV27,TRBJ2-5,ASSKLGTQY
-,TRBV24-1,TRBJ1-2,ATSDPGQSGYT
-,TRBV20-1,TRBJ2-5,SAREAVGGFQETQY
-,TRBV10-3,TRBJ1-1,AISRGAGTEAF
many,TRBV7-2,TRBJ2-7,ASSLSRVRFEQY
-,TRBV27,TRBJ1-3,ASSFRSGGNTIY
-,TRBV20-1,TRBJ1-2,SAMEADGYGYT
many,TRBV18,TRBJ1-4,ASSPRTNEKLF